The 7 T cell receptor beta chains reported below all come from one sample, sequenced in a study of identical twins. TCRdb used MiXCR to reprocess the 5' RACE reads, holding one entry per CDR3 protein. The sample has 640,000 or so distinct CDR3 sequences; 6.1% are singletons. The sequenced sample consisted of naive T cells sorted from blood. Every receptor here comes from a man aged 18 to 35 in good health.

The gene calls are TRBV6-1 and TRBJ1-1; 7 nucleotides line up with TRBD1. Germline values: CDR1 MNHNS, CDR2 SASEGT. V was pared by 10 bases and J by 5 bases, with 13 bases of the junction left unmatched. The CDR3 is 14 residues long. CDR3 loop: CATLGGSMGTEAFF. For the CDR3, the DNA is TGTGCCACCTTAGGGGGCAGCATGGGAACTGAAGCTTTCTTT.

V gene TRBV6-1 combines with J gene TRBJ2-7; tentative D call: TRBD2 (5 bases). The CDR3 sequence is 12 residues long. Looked up from germline, CDR1 is MNHNS and CDR2 is SASEGT. Trimming took 6 bases from V and 4 from J, leaving 10 bases between them. CDR3 residues: CASRRAGYEQYF. CDR3 in DNA: TGTGCCAGCAGGCGGGCTGGTTACGAGCAGTACTTC.

This clonotype occurred many times. The rearrangement links TRBV29-1 to TRBJ2-7, with D perhaps matching TRBD2 (5 bases). V lost 7 bases and J lost 1, with 14 bases in between. In germline, CDR1 is SQVTM, CDR2 ANQGSEA. This CDR3 comprises 13 residues. CDR3: CSARLWTSYEQYF. CDR3 sequence (DNA): TGCAGCGCCCGACTCTGGACTTCCTACGAGCAGTACTTC.

This chain links TRBV20-1 with TRBJ2-1; tentative D call: TRBD1 (5 bases). This CDR3 has 13 amino acids. Germline CDR1 is DFQATT and CDR2 is SNEGSKA (reference sequence). The ends were cut back, 5 bases at V and 4 bases at J, with 12 bases in the middle. Here the CDR3 reads CSAAEGVYNEQFF. Here the CDR3 DNA reads TGCAGTGCTGCCGAAGGGGTTTACAATGAGCAGTTCTTC.

The table lists this clonotype with a few counts. The gene calls are TRBV12-3 or TRBV12-4 and TRBJ2-2; D remains ambiguous. The CDR3 sequence is 15 residues long. Trimming left V 4 bases short and J 0 bases short, with 9 bases between. CDR3 residues: CASSSTGSNTGELFF. The CDR3 DNA is TGTGCCAGCAGTTCAACCGGGTCGAACACCGGGGAGCTGTTTTTT.

This clonotype occurred a few times. CDR3 DNA sequence: TGTGCCAGCAGCGAGACAGGTTCGGGCGGGGAGCTGTTTTTT. This codes for CASSETGSGGELFF. V is TRBV6-2 or TRBV6-3 and J is TRBJ2-2; D perhaps matches TRBD1 (6 bases). Germline V lookup: CDR1 MNHEY, CDR2 SVGEGT. The ends were cut back, 6 bases at V and 7 bases at J, with 15 bases in the middle. The CDR3 length is 14 residues.

The chain combines TRBV6-2 or TRBV6-3 with TRBJ2-1, with D perhaps matching TRBD2 (5 bases). Germline V CDR1 and CDR2: MNHEY, SVGEGT. The CDR3 is 14 residues long. Trimming left V 8 bases short and J 4 bases short, with 15 bases between. The CDR3 DNA sequence: TGTGCCAGCGGAGGTGCTTCTCAATACAATGAGCAGTTCTTC. Amino acids: CASGGASQYNEQFF.